Listed below are T cell receptor beta chains from one sample, sequenced in a study of CD4 T cells in relation to SARS-CoV-2 and coronaviruses. Measured with immunoSEQ multiplex PCR; TCRdb has only the in-frame clones, and not every one. Of around 70,000 clones in the sample, 87% were seen once. Material: memory CD4+ T cells from PBMCs. The receptors stem from a human donor in good health. Each CDR3 is given with its conserved first and last residue. The D gene is left open where the match is weak. Size tells how often a clone was seen (once, few, many) or the class of an expanded clone, and some rows leave it out.

j_call d_call v_call clone_size cdr3_aa cdr3_nt
TRBJ2-1 TRBD1 TRBV18 . CASSRDRGRFF TGTGCCAGCTCACGAGACAGGGGGCGGTTCTTC
TRBJ1-4 . TRBV23-1 . CASSWGRTNEKLFF TGCGCCAGCAGTTGGGGGCGGACTAATGAAAAACTGTTTTTT
TRBJ2-7 . TRBV5-1 . CASSLDGTYEQYF TGCGCCAGCAGCTTGGACGGGACCTACGAGCAGTACTTC
TRBJ2-7 TRBD1 TRBV7-2 . CASSFGQASYEQYF TGTGCCAGCAGCTTTGGACAGGCTTCCTACGAGCAGTACTTC
TRBJ2-5 TRBD2 TRBV28 . CASSLAGGPQETQYF TGTGCCAGCAGTTTAGCGGGGGGGCCCCAAGAGACCCAGTACTTC
TRBJ2-2 . TRBV3-1/TRBV3-2 . CASSQFLFGLSTGELFF TGTGCCAGCAGCCAATTCCTCTTCGGTCTTAGCACCGGGGAGCTGTTTTTT
TRBJ2-2 . TRBV5-1 few CASSPDSTNTGELFF TGCGCCAGCAGCCCAGACAGCACGAACACCGGGGAGCTGTTTTTT
TRBJ1-6 TRBD1 TRBV7-9 . CASKPLGQGGDSPLHF TGTGCCAGCAAACCACTGGGGCAGGGGGGTGATTCACCCCTCCACTTT
TRBJ2-7 . TRBV7-8 . CASSLASHGGGEQYF TGTGCCAGCAGCTTAGCCTCTCATGGGGGAGGCGAGCAGTACTTC
TRBJ1-1 . TRBV4-1 . CASSQVGGGTEAFF TGCGCCAGCAGCCAAGTAGGGGGGGGGACTGAAGCTTTCTTT
TRBJ2-7 . TRBV18 few CASSPSSSYEQYF TGTGCCAGCTCTCCATCTAGTTCCTACGAGCAGTACTTC
TRBJ1-1 . TRBV18 once CASSPEGLPGAFF TGTGCCAGCTCACCGGAGGGTCTCCCGGGAGCTTTCTTT
TRBJ2-2 . TRBV7-3 . CASSLRGGGELFF TGTGCCAGCAGCTTAAGAGGCGGCGGGGAGCTGTTTTTT
TRBJ2-3 . TRBV6-2/TRBV6-3 . CASSISSWAQDTQYF TGTGCCAGCAGTATCAGCTCGTGGGCCCAAGATACGCAGTATTTT
TRBJ1-6 TRBD1 TRBV5-1 . CASSLGGQRKNSPLHF TGCGCCAGCAGCTTGGGGGGACAGCGAAAAAATTCACCCCTCCACTTT
TRBJ2-7 . TRBV13 . CASSLDHEQYF TGTGCCAGCAGCTTAGACCACGAGCAGTACTTC
TRBJ1-3 TRBD1 TRBV10-3 . CATGTGGNTIYF TGTGCCACCGGGACAGGAGGAAACACCATATATTTT